This entry lists 18 T cell receptor beta chains sequenced from one sample in a study of beta chain features in type 1 diabetes. The isolated RNA, all of it, was reverse transcribed, so expressed TCRB transcripts were what got sequenced. Generated by immunoSEQ multiplex PCR, the TCRdb table keeps only in-frame clones and is missing some. Of about 16,000 clones listed, 55% were seen once; the top ten hold around 0.48%. The source material was stem cell memory CD4+ T cells from blood. The source of these receptors is a young woman in good health.

This clone was counted between two and nine times. The chain uses TRBV18 and TRBJ1-3; 7 nucleotides line up with TRBD1. CDR3 size: 20 residues. Trimming cost V 2 bases and J 0 bases; bases outside gene matches: 16. Germline V lookup: CDR1 KGHSH, CDR2 LQKENI. DNA for the CDR3: TGTGCCAGCTCACCAGCACCGGAGACAGGGCATCGAGCCTCTGGAAACACCATATATTTT. This encodes CASSPAPETGHRASGNTIYF.

This clone was seen a few times. This chain connects TRBV6-1 to TRBJ2-7; a possible D gene is TRBD2 (5 bases). Trimming left V 6 bases short and J 3 bases short, with 12 bases between. The CDR3 is 13 amino acids. The V gene's germline CDR1 is MNHNS and CDR2 SASEGT. CDR3 amino acids: CASRSLAYYEQYF. The CDR3, as DNA: TGTGCCAGCAGGAGCCTAGCCTACTACGAGCAGTACTTC.

The rearrangement uses TRBV19 and TRBJ2-4; TRBD1 matches at 9 bases. There are 14 residues in the CDR3. Germline assignment: CDR1 LNHDA and CDR2 SQIVND (reference sequence). V shed 5 bases and J 7 bases; nucleotides not matched to a gene: 6. CDR3 DNA sequence: TGTGCCAGTAGTGGGAACAGGGGGCTCAACATTCAGTACTTC. Residues: CASSGNRGLNIQYF.

V is TRBV29-1 and J is TRBJ1-1; D call uncertain. V dropped 4 bases and J dropped 4 bases, with 13 bases sitting between them. Germline values: CDR1 SQVTM, CDR2 ANQGSEA. The CDR3 length is 13 residues. For the CDR3, the DNA is TGCAGCGTTGGCAGAGGCATGGGCACTGAAGCTTTCTTT. This sequence encodes CSVGRGMGTEAFF.

This clone turned up a few times. This chain joins TRBV19 and TRBJ1-1; D remains ambiguous. Germline-derived CDR1 and CDR2 are LNHDA and SQIVND (reference sequence). The CDR3 has 13 residues. V lost 5 bases and J lost 3, with 10 bases in between. This chain's CDR3 is CASSLEVDTEAFF. The CDR3 bases are TGTGCCAGTAGTCTTGAGGTGGACACTGAAGCTTTCTTT.

This clone was recorded a few times. The V call is TRBV19, the J call TRBJ1-1; 10 positions match TRBD1. After removal of 1 base from V and 2 bases from J, the junction contained 1 base not matched to a gene. The CDR3 loop spans 15 amino acids. Germline V CDR1 and CDR2: LNHDA, SQIVND (reference sequence). CDR3 bases: TGTGCCAGTAGTATAGTGACAGGGGGCAACACTGAAGCTTTCTTT. As protein: CASSIVTGGNTEAFF.

The gene calls are TRBV5-1 and TRBJ2-6; D ambiguous. Trimming stripped 7 bases from V and 0 bases from J, with 11 bases between. Germline V lookup: CDR1 SGHRS, CDR2 YFSETQ. CDR3 length: 15 residues. In DNA form, the CDR3 reads TGCGCCAGCGGTCCCGGTATCTCTGGGGCCAACGTCCTGACTTTC. This translates into CASGPGISGANVLTF.

V gene TRBV6-5 combines with J gene TRBJ2-1; maybe TRBD2 (5 bases). CDR1 and CDR2 from the germline V gene are MNHEY and SVGAGI. The V end was cut by 5 bases, the J end by 9 bases, with 11 bases between. The CDR3 consists of 12 residues. The CDR3 reads CASSRRTGEQFF. The CDR3 DNA follows: TGTGCCAGCAGTCGACGGACTGGTGAGCAGTTCTTC.

This clone was detected only once. V is TRBV19 and J is TRBJ1-1, with 8 bases aligning to TRBD1. The germline gives CDR1 LNHDA, CDR2 SQIVND (reference sequence). V lost 6 bases, J lost 4 bases, and 10 bases stayed unmatched. This CDR3 has 15 residues. CDR3 residues: CASSPTRTGFTEAFF. The CDR3 region has the DNA TGTGCCAGTAGCCCGACCCGGACAGGGTTCACTGAAGCTTTCTTT. Complete variable domain (other parts from reference TRBV19 and TRBJ1-1): DGGITQSPKYLFRKEGQNVTLSCEQNLNHDAMYWYRQDPGQGLRLIYYSQIVNDFQKGDIAEGYSVSREKKESFPLTVTSAQKNPTAFYLCASSPTRTGFTEAFFGQGTRLTVV.

This CDR3 is CASGPGTGTEKLFF. Here the CDR3 DNA reads TGTGCTAGTGGTCCGGGGACAGGAACTGAAAAACTGTTTTTT. The chain uses TRBV12-5 and TRBJ1-4; TRBD1 matches at 8 bases. There are 14 residues in the CDR3. Per the germline V gene, CDR1 is LGHNT and CDR2 is FRNRAP. With 5 bases clipped from V and 7 bases from J, the junction kept 6 bases outside the gene matches.

V usage is TRBV5-1 and J usage is TRBJ2-5; 13 bases agree with TRBD2. The J call may be mistaken, given a closer DNA end match to TRBJ2-7. CDR3 length equals 15 residues. CDR1 SGHRS and CDR2 YFSETQ come from the germline V gene. The CDR3 loop is CASSSLAGGAYEQYF. CDR3 DNA sequence: TGCGCCAGCAGCTCACTAGCGGGGGGGGCCTACGAGCAGTACTTC.

This chain links TRBV21-1 with TRBJ2-3; the table's D call, TRBD2, has no DNA check behind it. TRBV21-1 is a pseudogene. The CDR3 sequence is 20 residues long. DNA of the CDR3: TGTGCCAGCAGCAAAGAGGCGGGGACTAGCGGGAGGGTTCACACAGATACGCAGTATTTT. Amino acids: CASSKEAGTSGRVHTDTQYF.

This clone was observed a few times. This chain uses TRBV7-9 with TRBJ1-1, with D hard to call. Looked up from germline, CDR1 is SEHNR and CDR2 is FQNEAQ (reference sequence). CDR3 length: 13 residues. The V end lost 8 bases, the J end lost 4 bases, and 14 bases lay between the germline ends. Written as DNA, the CDR3 is TGTGCCAGCGCTGAGGCTATCGGCACTGAAGCTTTCTTT. The encoded protein is CASAEAIGTEAFF.

In this sample, this clone turned up a few times. The V and J genes are TRBV11-1 and TRBJ1-1; D is uncertain. V lost 3 bases to trimming and J lost 5 bases, with 7 bases between them. Germline values: CDR1 SGHAT, CDR2 FQDESV (reference sequence). The CDR3 consists of 12 residues. The CDR3 here is CASSFRVTEAFF. The CDR3 coding sequence is TGTGCCAGCAGCTTCCGCGTAACTGAAGCTTTCTTT.

This clone was observed a few times. This sequence joins TRBV14 and TRBJ1-1, with D tentatively TRBD1 (6 bases). Trimming pared 3 bases from V and 7 bases from J, leaving 15 bases between. The germline CDR1 and CDR2 sequences are SGHDN and FVKESK. The CDR3 length is 14 residues. CDR3 in amino acids: CASSHLQGFYEAFF. The CDR3, as DNA: TGTGCCAGCAGCCACCTGCAGGGGTTTTATGAAGCTTTCTTT.

The chain links TRBV5-1 to TRBJ2-1; weak D call: TRBD2 (5 bases). Germline CDR1 SGHRS, CDR2 YFSETQ. Trimming took 0 bases from V and 5 from J, leaving 12 bases between them. This CDR3 is 15 amino acids long. This CDR3 reads CASSLVHQLDNEQFF. The CDR3 DNA follows: TGCGCCAGCAGCTTGGTTCATCAACTAGACAATGAGCAGTTCTTC.

This clone was picked up a small number of times. The chain links TRBV6-1 to TRBJ2-1; no firm D call. The V end was cut by 6 bases, the J end by 2 bases, with 14 bases between. The germline gives CDR1 MNHNS, CDR2 SASEGT. The CDR3 is 15 residues long. The chain's CDR3 is CASRVVAATYNEQFF. The CDR3 DNA follows: TGTGCCAGCAGAGTCGTCGCAGCGACCTACAATGAGCAGTTCTTC.

V is TRBV19 and J is TRBJ1-1; D not resolved. V lost 3 bases and J 2 bases, leaving 7 bases between the germline ends. This CDR3 is built from 13 residues. Germline lookup yields CDR1 LNHDA and CDR2 SQIVND (reference sequence). CDR3 nucleotides: TGTGCCAGTAGTATTAACGGTAACACTGAAGCTTTCTTT. It encodes CASSINGNTEAFF.